The present T cell receptor (beta chain) was sequenced within a study of beta chain features in type 1 diabetes (dated by TCRdb to the late 2010s). For the wider study: No differences in mean age, gender distribution, total cell number or subset yield were found between patients and healthy donors. A total of 100 million to 110 million sorted cells were examined across all samples, and a strong correlation was observed between cell number per subset and RNA yield. Naive and central memory subsets were obtained from all 30 or so donors, but regulatory and stem cell-like memory subsets were isolated from only 8 patients and roughly eight healthy donors. The study compared TCRB repertoires of sorted circulating CD4+ T cell subsets between recently diagnosed type 1 diabetes patients and matched healthy donors.

Based on the germline V gene (reference sequence), the CDR1 and CDR2 sequences are SGHNT and YYREEE. The CDR3 starts with the cysteine, ends with the phenylalanine, and has 16 residues. The DNA shown is the 48-base CDR3, in frame from base 1. V sheds 4 bases and J sheds 0 bases, leaving 15 bases between their ends. The entire isolated RNA was reverse transcribed using the High Capacity cDNA Reverse Transcription Kit, and thus expressed TCRB transcripts were sequenced. Deep immunoSEQ sequencing was applied to naive, central memory and regulatory T cell samples, giving an average of about 3.6 million total reads per sample. Sorted cells were lysed in RLT buffer and RNA was extracted with DNase-treated RNeasy Micro or Mini kits, depending on cell number. Each cell subset was processed on its own to prevent cross-contamination, while patient and healthy donor samples were processed together. TCRB sequences were amplified from cDNA with the immunoSEQ multiplex PCR, producing 87-bp fragments spanning the CDR3 region. Sequencing of the amplicons was done on the Illumina HiSeq platform. The study's processing was this. PCR bias was computationally corrected using synthetic template baselines, reads within Hamming distance 2 were collapsed, and singletons that could not be merged were discarded. Reads were aligned to IMGT to assign V, D and J genes, CDR3 length, and insertions or deletions at six rearrangement sites. Within each subset, clonotype counts were normalized to sorted cell number, and only after that were true diversity and Gini coefficients computed with the tcR R package. The overlap coefficient, calculated on TCRB nucleotide sequences, was used to quantify repertoire sharing. Out-of-frame TCRB sequences from naive cells were analyzed to stand in for the pre-selection repertoire. TCRdb holds this immuneACCESS table with in-frame rearrangements only. Some clones are missing; in checked studies, unresolved V genes explain under half, and the rest has no known cause. V and J calls and clone size come straight from that table; D and trimming were deduced from the DNA. Present in this sample are about half a million clones, 11% of which were seen just once. The biggest ten clones account for less than 0.06% of the sample.

Each donor gave one peripheral blood draw, averaging roughly 120 mL, which was collected into heparinised tubes. A BD FACSAria II and a panel including CD45RO, CCR7, CD25, CD127, CD95 and CD27 were used to sort naive, central memory, regulatory and stem cell-like memory CD4+ T cells. A purity above 95% was achieved for all sorted populations. PBMCs were isolated immediately by Lymphoprep density gradient centrifugation and stained directly without culture. Samples were stained and sorted in pairs, with one healthy donor and one patient per experiment, so that batch effects were minimized. What the study reported, not specific to this receptor: The naive, central memory and regulatory TCRB repertoires appeared to resemble one another more closely among patients than among healthy donors. Only small numbers of individuals were included in the HLA sub-analyses, which left unresolved whether HLA type had any influence on TCRB rearrangement. In all four CD4+ subsets, TCRB CDR3 length was moderately but significantly shorter in type 1 diabetes patients. Patients with type 1 diabetes made fewer insertions and deleted more nucleotides at VDJ recombination sites, implying thymic rearrangement abnormalities. Shorter templates might be favored by PCR, yet because patient and control samples were amplified and corrected together, any such skew would affect both groups equally. Because cDNA was sequenced instead of genomic DNA, highly expressing activated cells could be over-represented, though the groups showed no difference in activation or CD3 levels.

With respect to this clone: Its antigen is not yet known. It has no much larger one-base neighbor in the sample; base qualities were not kept.

The rearrangement combines TRBV5-4 with TRBJ2-3; there is no confident call for the D gene. Sample: naive CD4+ T cells from blood. What the cell subset or site label conveys for this sample: true naive CD4+ T cells. This TCR derives from a woman between 18 and 29 years old in good health. The CDR3 corresponds to CASSTSLSTSTDTQYF. The nucleotide sequence is given as TGTGCCAGCAGCACCTCCCTAAGCACGAGCACAGATACGCAGTATTTT.